The 17 T cell receptor beta chains below come from one sample, sequenced in a study of T cell repertoires in cytomegalovirus infection. TCRdb reanalysed the reads using MiXCR and keeps one entry per CDR3 protein. The repertoire consists of hundreds of thousands of distinct CDR3 sequences, with less than 40% occurring once and the leading ten covering over 12%. No antigen has been identified for these receptors. Here the sequenced sample was cultured CD8+ T cells from PBMCs, taken from culture after CMV antigen stimulation. The receptors shown here come from a human donor in good health (CMV status not recorded). Some clones in this sample may be carry-over from other donors' samples.

The chain has TRBV7-6 and TRBJ1-1, with unresolved D. CDR3 size: 15 residues. CDR1 is SGHVS, CDR2 FNYEAQ, per germline. The V end was cut by 5 bases, the J end by 3 bases, with 16 bases between. This CDR3 reads CASSPRGRADTEAFF. In DNA, the CDR3 is TGTGCCAGCAGCCCCCGAGGAAGGGCTGACACTGAAGCTTTCTTT.

This clonotype was detected only a few times. J is TRBJ2-1 and V is TRBV7-6; 10 bases agree with TRBD1. CDR1 is SGHVS, CDR2 FNYEAQ, per germline. The CDR3 covers 16 residues. Unmatched junction bases numbered 8, after V lost 5 bases and J lost 4 bases. The CDR3 nucleotides read TGTGCCAGCAGCCTCCGCCGGGACAGGGGTTACAATGAGCAGTTCTTC. It specifies CASSLRRDRGYNEQFF.

This clonotype was seen a handful of times. The genes are TRBV7-8 and TRBJ2-1, with a weak D call TRBD2 (7 bases). Between the trimmed V and J ends, which lost 5 bases and 2 bases, there was a span of 19 bases. The CDR3 covers 17 residues. In germline, CDR1 is SGHVS, CDR2 FQNEAQ. CDR3 loop: CASSTGRGGPTYNEQFF. The CDR3, as DNA: TGTGCCAGCAGCACCGGTAGGGGGGGACCGACCTACAATGAGCAGTTCTTC.

The V call is TRBV12-3 or TRBV12-4, the J call TRBJ2-1, with unresolved D. The V and J ends lost 1 base and 1 base respectively, with 8 bases between them. The CDR3 loop spans 15 amino acids. The chain's CDR3 is CASSLEEQSYNEQFF. Here the CDR3 DNA reads TGTGCCAGCAGTTTAGAAGAACAATCCTACAATGAGCAGTTCTTC.

This clonotype has only a few counts. This sequence joins TRBV9 and TRBJ1-1; D might be TRBD1 (5 bases). Germline V CDR1 and CDR2: SGDLS, YYNGEE. This CDR3 spans 17 amino acids. Trimming removed 3 bases at V and 0 bases at J, with 18 bases between. The chain's CDR3 is CASSAGGRGPMNTEAFF. DNA of the CDR3: TGTGCCAGCAGCGCGGGTGGAAGGGGACCGATGAACACTGAAGCTTTCTTT.

This clonotype was seen a few times. V is TRBV7-9 and J is TRBJ2-7, with 9 nucleotides matching TRBD1. CDR3 length: 15 amino acids. Trimming removed 5 bases from V and 6 bases from J; junction bases left unmatched: 11. Germline values: CDR1 SEHNR, CDR2 FQNEAQ (reference sequence). The CDR3, as DNA: TGTGCCAGCAGCCCCCTACAGGGGGCTAGGGTCGAGCAGTACTTC. It is translated as CASSPLQGARVEQYF.

This clonotype was seen a few times. The CDR3 loop is CSVWTSGETQYF. CDR3 sequence (DNA): TGCAGCGTTTGGACGTCGGGAGAGACCCAGTACTTC. The genes are TRBV29-1 and TRBJ2-5, with no clear D. V gave up 5 bases and J gave up 4 bases, with 11 bases separating them. The length of the CDR3 is 12 residues. The germline gives CDR1 SQVTM, CDR2 ANQGSEA.

The table lists this clonotype with a few counts. One junction end disagrees with the germline gene, perhaps due to a read error. V is TRBV7-7 and J is TRBJ2-1; 13 bases line up with TRBD2. This CDR3 is 18 amino acids long. The germline V gene has CDR1 SSHAT and CDR2 FNYEAQ (reference sequence). CDR3 sequence (DNA): TGTGCTAGCAGCTCCGGACTAGCGGGGGTATACTCCTACAATGAGCAGTTCTTC. Translated: CASSSGLAGVYSYNEQFF.

In this sample, this clonotype turned up a few times. The rearrangement links TRBV7-9 to TRBJ2-1; 9 nucleotides match TRBD2. In germline, CDR1 is SEHNR, CDR2 FQNEAQ (reference sequence). V lost 0 bases to trimming and J lost 3 bases; unmatched junction nucleotides: 3. CDR3 size: 16 residues. CDR3 amino acids: CASSLARLADYNEQFF. Written as DNA, the CDR3 is TGTGCCAGCAGCTTAGCCAGACTAGCGGACTACAATGAGCAGTTCTTC. The full variable domain, completed using reference TRBV7-9 and TRBJ2-1, is DTGVSQNPRHKITKRGQNVTFRCDPISEHNRLYWYRQTLGQGPEFLTYFQNEAQLEKSRLLSDRFSAERPKGSFSTLEIQRTEQGDSAMYLCASSLARLADYNEQFFGPGTRLTVL.

The chain couples TRBV20-1 to TRBJ1-1; no clear D gene. V was shortened by 5 bases and J by 0 bases, with 16 bases between the two germline ends. CDR3 size: 15 residues. Germline loops: CDR1 DFQATT, CDR2 SNEGSKA (reference sequence). CDR3 DNA sequence: TGCAGTGCTCTCCGGGAGCAGCAAATGAACACTGAAGCTTTCTTT. This encodes CSALREQQMNTEAFF.

This clonotype was seen only a few times. The chain uses TRBV5-6 and TRBJ2-1; no clear D gene. The CDR3 runs 12 residues. From germline, CDR1 is SGHDT and CDR2 YYEEEE. The V and J ends lost 0 bases and 9 bases respectively, with 7 bases between them. The CDR3 here is CASSLGVGEQFF. The CDR3, as DNA: TGTGCCAGCAGCTTGGGGGTGGGTGAGCAGTTCTTC.

The genes are TRBV25-1 and TRBJ2-7; D might be TRBD1 (6 bases). V was trimmed by 3 bases and J by 2 bases, leaving 17 bases between them. Germline V gene data show CDR1 as MGHDK and CDR2 as SYGVNS. The CDR3 contains 16 residues. This CDR3 is CASSDLRHREPYEQYF. CDR3 nucleotide sequence: TGTGCCAGCAGTGATTTAAGGCACAGGGAGCCCTACGAGCAGTACTTC.

The CDR3 protein is CASSYSPNRGPYEQYV. The CDR3 DNA follows: TGTGCCAGCAGTTACTCGCCAAACCGCGGCCCCTACGAGCAGTACGTC. This rearrangement joins TRBV6-2 or TRBV6-3 to TRBJ2-7; D is undetermined. This CDR3 spans 16 amino acids. Trimming took 0 bases from V and 2 from J, leaving 14 bases between them. CDR1 MNHEY and CDR2 SVGEGT come from the germline V gene.

On this clonotype: A clone one base away is much larger, so this may be a read error. This chain uses TRBV20-1 with TRBJ1-1; no definite D call. The CDR3 is 11 amino acids. V lost 2 bases and J lost 1, with 2 bases in between. Germline CDR1 is DFQATT and CDR2 is SNEGSKA (reference sequence). In DNA form, the CDR3 reads TGCAGTGCTAGACAGAACACTGAAGCTTTCTTT. Protein sequence: CSARQNTEAFF.

This clonotype was seen just once. The chain is built from TRBV6-2 or TRBV6-3 and TRBJ2-1, with D possibly called TRBD1 or TRBD2 (5 bases each). V was pared by 1 base and J by 7 bases, with 17 bases between. Germline V gives CDR1 MNHEY, CDR2 SVGEGT. The CDR3 runs to 16 residues. The CDR3 region is CASSYYRGPNFNEQFF. The CDR3 nucleotides are TGTGCCAGCAGTTACTATAGGGGACCGAATTTTAATGAGCAGTTCTTC.

The V and J genes are TRBV4-1 and TRBJ2-3; D gene unclear. CDR3 length equals 15 residues. The germline gives CDR1 MGHRA, CDR2 YSYEKL. Trimming took 1 base from V and 5 from J, leaving 13 bases between them. In DNA form, the CDR3 reads TGCGCCAGCAGCCAAGTTCCTAGTTATGGAGATACGCAGTATTTT. Translation: CASSQVPSYGDTQYF.

The J gene is TRBJ1-6, the V gene TRBV18, with D perhaps TRBD1 (5 bases). Germline V gene data show CDR1 as KGHSH and CDR2 as LQKENI. V was cut by 2 bases and J by 10 bases, with 18 bases left in between. CDR3 length: 16 amino acids. CDR3 region: CASSPTEGLVRSPLHF. The CDR3 DNA sequence: TGTGCCAGCTCACCAACAGAGGGACTAGTGCGATCACCCCTCCACTTT.